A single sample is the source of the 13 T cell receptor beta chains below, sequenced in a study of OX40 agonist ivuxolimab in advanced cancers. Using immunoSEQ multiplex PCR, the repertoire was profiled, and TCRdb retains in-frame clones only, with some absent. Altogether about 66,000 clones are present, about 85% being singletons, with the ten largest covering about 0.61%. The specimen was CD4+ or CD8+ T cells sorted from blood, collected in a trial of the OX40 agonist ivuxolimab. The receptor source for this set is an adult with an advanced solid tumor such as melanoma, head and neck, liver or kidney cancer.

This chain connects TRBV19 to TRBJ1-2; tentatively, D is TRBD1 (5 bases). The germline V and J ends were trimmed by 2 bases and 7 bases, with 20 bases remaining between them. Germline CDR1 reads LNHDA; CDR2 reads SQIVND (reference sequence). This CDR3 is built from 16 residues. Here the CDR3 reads CASSISRGARSAGYTF. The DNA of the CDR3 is TGTGCCAGTAGTATAAGTCGGGGCGCGAGGTCGGCTGGCTACACCTTC.

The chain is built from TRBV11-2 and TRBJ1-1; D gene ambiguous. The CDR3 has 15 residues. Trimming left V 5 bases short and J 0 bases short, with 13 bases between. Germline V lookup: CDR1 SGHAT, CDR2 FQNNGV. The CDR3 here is CASSPGRAMNTEAFF. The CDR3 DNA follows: TGTGCCAGCAGCCCTGGACGGGCTATGAACACTGAAGCTTTCTTT.

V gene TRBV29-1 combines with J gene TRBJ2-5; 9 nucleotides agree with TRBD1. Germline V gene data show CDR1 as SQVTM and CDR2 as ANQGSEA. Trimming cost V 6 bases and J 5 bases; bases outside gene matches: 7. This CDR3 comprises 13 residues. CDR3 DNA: TGCAGCGTCGTACAGGGGGCAGGGGAGACCCAGTACTTC. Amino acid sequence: CSVVQGAGETQYF.

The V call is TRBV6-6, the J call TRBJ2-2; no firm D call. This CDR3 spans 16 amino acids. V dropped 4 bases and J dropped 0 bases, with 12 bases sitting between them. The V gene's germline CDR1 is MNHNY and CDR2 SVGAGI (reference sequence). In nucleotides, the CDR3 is TGTGCCAGCAGTTTACTTTGGGAATCGAACACCGGGGAGCTGTTTTTT. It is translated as CASSLLWESNTGELFF.

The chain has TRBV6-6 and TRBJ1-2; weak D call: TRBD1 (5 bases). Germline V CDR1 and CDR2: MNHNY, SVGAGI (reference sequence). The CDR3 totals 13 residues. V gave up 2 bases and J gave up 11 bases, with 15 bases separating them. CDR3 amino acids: CASSYPGKKGYTF. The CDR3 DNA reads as TGTGCCAGCAGTTACCCGGGCAAGAAGGGGTACACCTTC.

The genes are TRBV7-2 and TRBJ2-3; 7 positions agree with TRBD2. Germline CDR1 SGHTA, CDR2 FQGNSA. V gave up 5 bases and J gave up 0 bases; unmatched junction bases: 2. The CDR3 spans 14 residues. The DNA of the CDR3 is TGTGCCAGCAGCCTGGGACTAAGCACAGATACGCAGTATTTT. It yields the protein CASSLGLSTDTQYF.

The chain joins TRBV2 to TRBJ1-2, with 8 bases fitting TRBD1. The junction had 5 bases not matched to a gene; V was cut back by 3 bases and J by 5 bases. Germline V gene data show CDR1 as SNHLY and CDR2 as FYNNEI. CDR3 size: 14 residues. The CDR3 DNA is TGTGCCAGCAGTGATCTCGGACAGGGTTATGGCTACACCTTC. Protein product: CASSDLGQGYGYTF.

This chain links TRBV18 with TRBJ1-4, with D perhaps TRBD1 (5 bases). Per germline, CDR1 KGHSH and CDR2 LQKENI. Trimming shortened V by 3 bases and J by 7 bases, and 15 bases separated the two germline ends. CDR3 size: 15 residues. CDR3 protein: CASSPTEEASEKLFF. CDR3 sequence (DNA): TGTGCCAGCTCACCGACAGAAGAAGCGAGTGAAAAACTGTTTTTT.

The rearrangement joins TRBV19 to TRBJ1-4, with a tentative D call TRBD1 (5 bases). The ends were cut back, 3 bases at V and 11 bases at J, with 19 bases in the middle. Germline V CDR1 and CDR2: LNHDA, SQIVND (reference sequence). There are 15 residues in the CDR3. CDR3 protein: CASSILFEGSRKLFF. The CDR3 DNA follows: TGTGCCAGTAGTATTCTTTTCGAGGGGAGTCGGAAACTGTTTTTT.

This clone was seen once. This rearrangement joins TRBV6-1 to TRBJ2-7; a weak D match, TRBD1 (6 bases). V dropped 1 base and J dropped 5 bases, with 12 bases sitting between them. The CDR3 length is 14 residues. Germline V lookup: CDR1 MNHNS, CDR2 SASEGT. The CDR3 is CASSEGYRDHEQYF. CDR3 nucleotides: TGTGCCAGCAGTGAAGGATACAGGGACCACGAGCAGTACTTC.

The CDR3 nucleotides read TGTGCCAGCAGCTTAGTCTCTGTAAACGGCCAGCCCCAGCATTTT. Translated, it gives CASSLVSVNGQPQHF. This chain uses TRBV7-2 with TRBJ1-5; D gene uncertain. With 1 base removed from V and 7 bases from J, the gap between germline ends came to 14 bases. CDR3 length: 15 residues. The germline V gene has CDR1 SGHTA and CDR2 FQGNSA.

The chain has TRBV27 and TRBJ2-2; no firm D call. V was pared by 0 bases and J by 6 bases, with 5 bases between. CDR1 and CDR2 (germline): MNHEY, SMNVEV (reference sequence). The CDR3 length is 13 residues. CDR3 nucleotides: TGTGCCAGCAGTTTATCGTTCTCCGGGGAGCTGTTTTTT. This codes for CASSLSFSGELFF.

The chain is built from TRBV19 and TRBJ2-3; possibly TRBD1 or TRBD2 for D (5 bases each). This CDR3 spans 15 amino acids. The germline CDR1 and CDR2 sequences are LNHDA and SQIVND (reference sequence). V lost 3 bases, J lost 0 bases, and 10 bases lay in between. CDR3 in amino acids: CASSMEGESTDTQYF. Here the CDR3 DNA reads TGTGCCAGTAGTATGGAAGGGGAGAGCACAGATACGCAGTATTTT. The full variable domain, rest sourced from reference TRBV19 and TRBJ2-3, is DGGITQSPKYLFRKEGQNVTLSCEQNLNHDAMYWYRQDPGQGLRLIYYSQIVNDFQKGDIAEGYSVSREKKESFPLTVTSAQKNPTAFYLCASSMEGESTDTQYFGPGTRLTVL.